A selection of T cell receptor beta chains follows, all from one sample in a study of blood T cells in healthy people across ages. TCRdb called the 5' RACE reads again in MiXCR, with one record for every CDR3 protein. The sample records about 970,000 distinct CDR3 sequences, roughly half being singletons. The sample was blood. Every receptor here comes from a woman aged 60 to 75 in good health. CDR3s include the opening cysteine and the closing phenylalanine or tryptophan. D genes are given only for firm matches. Expanded clones get a size class; other rows say once, few or many, or leave the size out.

d_call: NA
clone_size: NA
v_call: TRBV5-1
j_call: TRBJ2-1
cdr3_aa: CASSSRQGGYNEQFF
cdr3_nt: TGCGCCAGCAGCTCCCGGCAGGGAGGCTACAATGAGCAGTTCTTC

d_call: NA
clone_size: NA
v_call: TRBV9
j_call: TRBJ2-6
cdr3_aa: CASSETRTGANVLTF
cdr3_nt: TGTGCCAGCAGCGAAACCAGGACTGGGGCCAACGTCCTGACTTTC

d_call: NA
clone_size: few
v_call: TRBV20-1
j_call: TRBJ2-7
cdr3_aa: CSASLILVSEQYF
cdr3_nt: TGCAGTGCTAGCCTCATTTTGGTCTCCGAGCAGTACTTC

d_call: NA
clone_size: few
v_call: TRBV28
j_call: TRBJ2-1
cdr3_aa: CASSFAPTAPTPFF
cdr3_nt: TGTGCCAGCAGTTTCGCCCCGACAGCCCCAACTCCGTTCTTC

d_call: NA
clone_size: many
v_call: TRBV6-6
j_call: TRBJ2-7
cdr3_aa: CASSTQSAKTYEQYF
cdr3_nt: TGTGCCAGCAGCACCCAGTCCGCCAAGACCTACGAGCAGTACTTC

d_call: NA
clone_size: NA
v_call: TRBV27
j_call: TRBJ2-7
cdr3_aa: CASSLDGSTGEQYF
cdr3_nt: TGTGCCAGCAGTTTAGACGGGTCTACGGGCGAGCAGTACTTC

d_call: NA
clone_size: NA
v_call: TRBV6-5
j_call: TRBJ2-7
cdr3_aa: CASSYSTASYEQYF
cdr3_nt: TGTGCCAGCAGTTACTCGACAGCATCCTACGAGCAGTACTTC

d_call: TRBD2
clone_size: few
v_call: TRBV28
j_call: TRBJ2-5
cdr3_aa: CASSPGLAGRETQYF
cdr3_nt: TGTGCCAGCAGTCCGGGACTAGCGGGGAGAGAGACCCAGTACTTC

d_call: NA
clone_size: NA
v_call: TRBV27
j_call: TRBJ2-5
cdr3_aa: CASSSRERDQETQYF
cdr3_nt: TGTGCCAGCAGTTCCAGGGAGCGAGATCAAGAGACCCAGTACTTC

d_call: TRBD1
clone_size: few
v_call: TRBV7-2
j_call: TRBJ1-2
cdr3_aa: CASSQDRGYGYTF
cdr3_nt: TGTGCCAGCAGCCAGGACAGGGGTTATGGCTACACCTTC

d_call: NA
clone_size: NA
v_call: TRBV29-1
j_call: TRBJ1-2
cdr3_aa: CSARSDGYTF
cdr3_nt: TGCAGCGCGAGGAGTGATGGCTACACCTTC

d_call: TRBD1
clone_size: NA
v_call: TRBV7-9
j_call: TRBJ2-6
cdr3_aa: CASSLGNRGSAGANVLTF
cdr3_nt: TGTGCCAGCAGCTTAGGAAACAGGGGGAGCGCTGGGGCCAACGTCCTGACTTTC

d_call: NA
clone_size: NA
v_call: TRBV20-1
j_call: TRBJ1-5
cdr3_aa: CSARSRSNQPQHF
cdr3_nt: TGCAGTGCAAGGTCGCGGAGCAATCAGCCCCAGCATTTT

d_call: NA
clone_size: few
v_call: TRBV7-9
j_call: TRBJ2-6
cdr3_aa: CASSFTPYGGYGANVLTF
cdr3_nt: TGTGCCAGCAGCTTTACACCATATGGGGGGTACGGGGCCAACGTCCTGACTTTC

d_call: NA
clone_size: NA
v_call: TRBV6-5
j_call: TRBJ1-2
cdr3_aa: CASRKPQEGHYGYTF
cdr3_nt: TGTGCCAGCAGGAAACCTCAGGAGGGACACTATGGCTACACCTTC

d_call: TRBD2
clone_size: NA
v_call: TRBV18
j_call: TRBJ2-1
cdr3_aa: CASSPPGSGRGAYNEQFF
cdr3_nt: TGTGCCAGCTCACCCCCTGGTAGCGGGAGAGGAGCCTACAATGAGCAGTTCTTC

d_call: TRBD2
clone_size: NA
v_call: TRBV20-1
j_call: TRBJ2-5
cdr3_aa: CSASSRTRVEQYF
cdr3_nt: TGCAGTGCTAGTAGCCGGACTAGGGTTGAGCAGTACTTC

d_call: NA
clone_size: NA
v_call: TRBV28
j_call: TRBJ2-1
cdr3_aa: CASSSAWDSARLNEQFF
cdr3_nt: TGTGCCAGCAGTTCTGCTTGGGACTCCGCGAGGCTCAATGAGCAGTTCTTC

d_call: NA
clone_size: NA
v_call: TRBV12-3/TRBV12-4
j_call: TRBJ2-3
cdr3_aa: CASSRKFEGYTQYF
cdr3_nt: TGTGCCAGCAGTCGGAAATTCGAGGGGTATACGCAGTATTTT

d_call: NA
clone_size: NA
v_call: TRBV24-1
j_call: TRBJ2-1
cdr3_aa: CATSDSRLFSGGTYNEQFF
cdr3_nt: TGTGCCACCAGTGATTCCCGCCTCTTTAGCGGCGGCACCTACAATGAGCAGTTCTTC

d_call: NA
clone_size: NA
v_call: TRBV6-1
j_call: TRBJ1-5
cdr3_aa: CAGNQGLRYQPQHF
cdr3_nt: TGTGCCGGCAACCAGGGACTCCGATATCAGCCCCAGCATTTT

d_call: NA
clone_size: NA
v_call: TRBV15
j_call: TRBJ2-5
cdr3_aa: CATSRDPSAQETQYF
cdr3_nt: TGTGCCACCAGCAGAGACCCTTCGGCCCAAGAGACCCAGTACTTC

d_call: NA
clone_size: many
v_call: TRBV29-1
j_call: TRBJ2-5
cdr3_aa: CSVEEWGQTRGTQYF
cdr3_nt: TGCAGCGTTGAAGAGTGGGGCCAGACCCGGGGGACCCAGTACTTC

d_call: NA
clone_size: NA
v_call: TRBV18
j_call: TRBJ2-7
cdr3_aa: CASSGNVVTYEQYF
cdr3_nt: TGTGCCAGCTCGGGAAATGTGGTTACCTACGAGCAGTACTTC

d_call: TRBD1
clone_size: NA
v_call: TRBV7-2
j_call: TRBJ2-1
cdr3_aa: CASSLRGTGGAYNEQFF
cdr3_nt: TGTGCCAGCAGCCTCCGGGGGACAGGGGGGGCTTACAATGAGCAGTTCTTC

d_call: NA
clone_size: NA
v_call: TRBV7-2
j_call: TRBJ2-1
cdr3_aa: CASSPFVLEWQFF
cdr3_nt: TGCGCCAGCAGTCCATTCGTGCTGGAGTGGCAGTTCTTC

d_call: TRBD1
clone_size: NA
v_call: TRBV6-1
j_call: TRBJ1-4
cdr3_aa: CASRLTGGRATNEKLFF
cdr3_nt: TGTGCCAGCAGATTGACAGGGGGCAGAGCGACTAATGAAAAACTGTTTTTT

d_call: TRBD2
clone_size: few
v_call: TRBV15
j_call: TRBJ2-1
cdr3_aa: CATSRGRREGDEQFF
cdr3_nt: TGTGCCACCAGCAGAGGACGGCGGGAGGGCGATGAGCAGTTCTTC

d_call: TRBD1
clone_size: few
v_call: TRBV25-1
j_call: TRBJ1-4
cdr3_aa: CASSVLGGDEKLFF
cdr3_nt: TGTGCCAGCAGTGTCCTAGGGGGCGATGAAAAACTGTTTTTT

d_call: TRBD2
clone_size: NA
v_call: TRBV6-2/TRBV6-3
j_call: TRBJ2-5
cdr3_aa: CASRLSGREETQYF
cdr3_nt: TGTGCCAGCAGACTTAGCGGGCGGGAGGAGACCCAGTACTTC

d_call: TRBD2
clone_size: NA
v_call: TRBV20-1
j_call: TRBJ2-1
cdr3_aa: CSARGVSGGSSYNEQFF
cdr3_nt: TGCAGTGCTAGAGGGGTGAGCGGGGGGAGCTCCTACAATGAGCAGTTCTTC

d_call: NA
clone_size: many
v_call: TRBV11-3
j_call: TRBJ2-7
cdr3_aa: CASSRSGRVHEQYF
cdr3_nt: TGTGCCAGCAGCCGTAGCGGACGGGTCCACGAGCAGTACTTC

d_call: TRBD1
clone_size: NA
v_call: TRBV4-2
j_call: TRBJ1-2
cdr3_aa: CASSQSMTGDIYGYTF
cdr3_nt: TGTGCCAGCAGCCAATCCATGACAGGGGATATCTATGGCTACACCTTC

d_call: TRBD2
clone_size: NA
v_call: TRBV28
j_call: TRBJ2-1
cdr3_aa: CASSEGAGLAVYNEQFF
cdr3_nt: TGTGCCAGCAGTGAAGGGGCGGGACTAGCGGTATACAATGAGCAGTTCTTC

d_call: TRBD2
clone_size: NA
v_call: TRBV28
j_call: TRBJ2-3
cdr3_aa: CASSYAAAASGGTDTQYF
cdr3_nt: TGTGCCAGCAGTTACGCCGCCGCAGCTAGCGGGGGCACAGATACGCAGTATTTT

d_call: TRBD2
clone_size: many
v_call: TRBV7-2
j_call: TRBJ2-5
cdr3_aa: CASSRGTSGQETQYF
cdr3_nt: TGTGCCAGCAGCCGTGGGACTAGCGGTCAAGAGACCCAGTACTTC

d_call: NA
clone_size: NA
v_call: TRBV28
j_call: TRBJ1-4
cdr3_aa: CASSPSRGINEKLFF
cdr3_nt: TGTGCCAGCAGCCCCTCCCGGGGAATAAATGAAAAACTGTTTTTT